This T cell receptor (beta chain) was captured in a study of T-cell memory formation after mild COVID-19 (dated by TCRdb to the early 2020s). Broadly, across the study: Most TCR sequence clusters were specific to one of the two donors. T-cell clones expanding and contracting after mild COVID-19 in a couple of donors were tracked by longitudinal TCRalpha and TCRbeta repertoire sequencing. Two young, previously healthy adult volunteers made up the cohort, one male and one female. Results the study describes overall, beyond this receptor: Contracting CD4+ clones were located mainly in the CM and EM memory subsets, whereas CD8+ clones were found to be enriched in EMRA. The second-wave clones that peaked on day 37 were not confirmed to be SARS-CoV-2 specific. Only a couple of mild cases were covered in the study, and larger cohorts including severe cases with pre-infection samples were considered necessary. Some responding clones were found in pre-infection memory, which suggests that pre-existing cross-reactive memory T cells took part in the SARS-CoV-2 response. Clones contracting from day 15 to 85 had balanced CD4/CD8 phenotypes, while a second wave expanding from day 15 to 37 was biased towards CD4+.

Ficoll-Paque density gradient centrifugation was used to isolate PBMCs. The germline V gene (reference sequence) specifies MNHNY as CDR1 and SVGAGI as CDR2. The junction carries 22 bases between V and J, which are trimmed by 5 bases and 11 bases respectively. Measured from the cysteine to the phenylalanine, the CDR3 is 15 residues long. The kept DNA is CDR3 alone, 45 bases in frame from the first base. Regarding this clonotype: Its antigen has not been determined. Per-nucleotide qualities are absent, and no much larger clonotype sits a single base away.

The listed sequencing device is Illumina NovaSeq 6000. Using 5'RACE with constant-segment primers, TCRalpha and TCRbeta cDNA libraries were constructed, with sample barcodes and unique molecular identifiers added in the process. Trizol reagent was used to extract RNA from every sample. Libraries were amplified in two PCR steps, with a second sample barcode and Illumina TruSeq adapters added in the second step. The libraries were sequenced on an Illumina NovaSeq using 2 x 150 bp paired-end reads. The original methods were these. With migec v1.2.7, reads were demultiplexed and then collapsed into UMI-guided consensus sequences. With mixcr v2.1.11, UMI consensuses were aligned to TRA and TRB V and J templates and assembled into clonotypes. Clonotypes were classified as expanded or contracted when called significant by both edgeR and NoisET, with noise models trained on biological replicates. For edgeR calls, the thresholds were a false discovery rate-adjusted p below 0.01 and a log2 fold-change of 1. PCA with hierarchical clustering of max-normalized trajectories of the 1000 most abundant clonotypes was used as exploratory dynamics analysis. Separately sequenced CD4+ and CD8+ repertoires were used to assign the CD4 or CD8 phenotype of responding clones. Through fastp at Q25 and MiXCR, TCRdb rebuilt clones from the public reads, retaining in-frame beta chains. Each CDR3 protein gets just one entry, which takes the most common genes and DNA from the rows behind it. For this entry, the V and J calls and clone size follow TCRdb and not the study's own pipeline. This sample comprises over 350,000 distinct CDR3 sequences, approximately 15% of them detected only once. The ten biggest clones cover about 22% of the sample.

The chain is assembled from TRBV6-6 and TRBJ2-1, and the D gene may be TRBD2, 6 bases matching. Material: PBMCs or a T cell subset sorted from them (not recorded which). This clonotype was sampled from a man in his late teens or twenties who had mild COVID-19 (a few samples of this study predate the infection). The sample titles of this study are shuffled in the database, so cell type and time point are left out; the donor was told from shared clones. The sequence in DNA is TGTGCCAGCAGTCCGCGGGACGGACGGTTCGGTAAGCAGTTCTTC. Translated, it reads CASSPRDGRFGKQFF.